The 28 T cell receptor beta chains listed next were all sequenced from one sample in a study of T cells in Graves' hyperthyroidism and ophthalmopathy. Amplification targeted TCR beta CDR3 regions from RNA transcripts. The HTBI set primed first-round TCR CDR3 RT-PCR. MiXCR, applied by TCRdb to the multiplex PCR reads, yields one record per CDR3 protein. The sample yields hundreds of thousands of distinct CDR3 sequences, 20% to 25% seen once. The sequenced sample consisted of blood. Receptors were obtained from a man younger than 45 with Graves' ophthalmopathy.

This clonotype has just a few counts. The chain uses TRBV19 and TRBJ1-6, with D unclear. Deletions cut 1 base from V and 11 bases from J, with 12 bases between. This CDR3 region has 14 residues. Germline CDR1 is LNHDA and CDR2 is SQIVND (reference sequence). The CDR3 nucleotides read TGTGCCAGTAGTATAGCCGCGTCGGAGCCACCCCTCCACTTT. Translation gives CASSIAASEPPLHF.

This clonotype was detected only a few times. The V gene is TRBV7-2, the J gene TRBJ2-1; 10 nucleotides match TRBD2. V was clipped by 5 bases and J by 3 bases; unmatched bases: 10. In germline, CDR1 is SGHTA, CDR2 FQGNSA. The CDR3 covers 17 residues. This CDR3 reads CASSQEASGSFYNEQFF. The CDR3 DNA reads TGTGCCAGCAGCCAGGAGGCTAGCGGGAGCTTCTACAATGAGCAGTTCTTC. Looking up the rest from reference TRBV7-2 and TRBJ2-1 gives the full variable domain: GAGVSQSPSNKVTEKGKDVELRCDPISGHTALYWYRQSLGQGLEFLIYFQGNSAPDKSGLPSDRFSAERTGGSVSTLTIQRTQQEDSAVYLCASSQEASGSFYNEQFFGPGTRLTVL.

This clonotype was picked up a small number of times. V usage is TRBV4-2 and J usage is TRBJ2-1; 14 nucleotides line up with TRBD2. CDR3 length equals 16 residues. CDR1 LGHNA and CDR2 YNFKEQ come from the germline V gene. Germline trimming cut 1 base from V and 10 bases from J; bases unmatched to any gene: 6. CDR3 sequence reads: CASSQAPGLAGAEQFF. As DNA, the CDR3 is TGTGCCAGCAGCCAAGCCCCGGGACTAGCGGGGGCCGAGCAGTTCTTC.

This chain links TRBV7-9 with TRBJ2-1, with 10 positions matching TRBD1. Germline CDR1 SEHNR, CDR2 FQNEAQ (reference sequence). CDR3 length: 16 residues. With V trimmed by 6 bases and J by 4 bases, 9 bases remained unmatched. The CDR3 nucleotides read TGTGCCAGCAGGCGAGAACCGGGACAGGGGTACAATGAGCAGTTCTTC. Amino acids: CASRREPGQGYNEQFF.

This clonotype was seen ten or more times. The chain couples TRBV30 to TRBJ2-2; D is perhaps TRBD1 (5 bases). Trimming took off 5 bases at V and 7 bases at J, with 8 bases between the two ends. The CDR3 runs 11 residues. CDR1 is GTSNPN, CDR2 SVGIG, per germline (reference sequence). The chain's CDR3 is CAWQGNGELFF. The CDR3 DNA is TGTGCCTGGCAGGGTAACGGGGAGCTGTTTTTT.

The rearrangement links TRBV19 to TRBJ1-5; TRBD1 matches at 8 bases. Trimming cost V 5 bases and J 4 bases; bases outside gene matches: 7. The CDR3 runs 15 residues. Germline V lookup: CDR1 LNHDA, CDR2 SQIVND (reference sequence). CDR3 sequence reads: CASSLGRGLNQPQHF. CDR3 DNA sequence: TGTGCCAGTAGTTTGGGCAGGGGGCTAAATCAGCCCCAGCATTTT.

This clonotype was seen only a few times. This chain connects TRBV6-1 to TRBJ1-1, with 10 bases that match TRBD1. CDR1 is MNHNS, CDR2 SASEGT, per germline. The CDR3 totals 13 residues. V lost 7 bases, J lost 4 bases, and 3 bases stayed unmatched. CDR3 DNA sequence: TGTGCCAGCATGAGGACAGGGGGCACTGAAGCTTTCTTT. It yields the protein CASMRTGGTEAFF.

The J gene is TRBJ2-2, the V gene TRBV27; weak D call: TRBD1 (6 bases). Trimming removed 1 base from V and 5 bases from J, with 14 bases in between. CDR3 length: 16 amino acids. The germline V gene encodes CDR1 MNHEY and CDR2 SMNVEV (reference sequence). CDR3 sequence reads: CASSLLVGAGTGELFF. The CDR3, as DNA: TGTGCCAGCAGTTTATTGGTGGGGGCTGGTACCGGGGAGCTGTTTTTT.

The V call is TRBV11-2, the J call TRBJ2-4; D possibly corresponds to TRBD2 (7 bases). There are 15 residues in the CDR3. V lost 5 bases and J 6 bases, leaving 17 bases between the germline ends. Germline CDR1 reads SGHAT; CDR2 reads FQNNGV. CDR3 loop: CASSAQGRGPNIQYF. In DNA, the CDR3 is TGTGCCAGCAGCGCCCAGGGGAGGGGTCCAAACATTCAGTACTTC.

This clonotype was counted between two and nine times. The rearrangement links TRBV6-5 to TRBJ2-7; 8 nucleotides agree with TRBD2. V was clipped by 2 bases and J by 1 base; unmatched bases: 4. The CDR3 consists of 15 residues. Germline CDR1 MNHEY, CDR2 SVGAGI. The chain's CDR3 is CASSYPTSVSYEQYF. The CDR3 nucleotides read TGTGCCAGCAGTTACCCGACTAGCGTATCCTACGAGCAGTACTTC.

This sequence joins TRBV20-1 and TRBJ1-6; D perhaps matches TRBD1 (5 bases). Germline CDR1 is DFQATT and CDR2 is SNEGSKA (reference sequence). The CDR3 totals 15 residues. Trimming left V 5 bases short and J 7 bases short, with 18 bases between. The CDR3 bases are TGCAGTGCTCATGAACCGGGGGGACGAAATTCACCCCTCCACTTT. It codes for CSAHEPGGRNSPLHF.

This clonotype occurred many times. The chain carries TRBV5-5 and TRBJ2-7, with TRBD2 matching 7 bases. This CDR3 has 14 amino acids. V was pared by 4 bases and J by 4 bases, with 8 bases of the junction left unmatched. CDR1 and CDR2 from the germline V gene are SGHKS and YYEKEE (reference sequence). CDR3 nucleotides: TGTGCCAGCAGCCCGGAACTAGCGAATTACGAGCAGTACTTC. Translated: CASSPELANYEQYF.

This sequence joins TRBV5-4 and TRBJ1-1; 10 bases fit TRBD1. The germline V gene encodes CDR1 SGHNT and CDR2 YYREEE (reference sequence). The V gene end was trimmed by 4 bases and the J gene end by 5 bases; junction bases not matched to a gene: 5. There are 14 residues in the CDR3. CDR3 bases: TGTGCCAGCAGCGGGGACAGGGGAAGGACTGAAGCTTTCTTT. Translated, it gives CASSGDRGRTEAFF.

The sample holds a few counts of this clonotype. The rearrangement links TRBV29-1 to TRBJ2-3; weak D call: TRBD2 (5 bases). Trimming removed 5 bases from V and 2 bases from J, with 11 bases in between. The germline gives CDR1 SQVTM, CDR2 ANQGSEA. The CDR3 has 13 residues. The CDR3 coding sequence is TGCAGCGTTAATCTCGGGAACACAGATACGCAGTATTTT. Amino acids: CSVNLGNTDTQYF.

The table lists this clonotype with many counts. The rearrangement links TRBV2 to TRBJ2-3, with a possible D match to TRBD2 (6 bases). V was trimmed by 8 bases and J by 0 bases, leaving 9 bases between them. Germline V CDR1 and CDR2: SNHLY, FYNNEI. The CDR3 extends over 13 amino acids. CDR3 bases: TGTGCCAGCTTACGGGAGAGCACAGATACGCAGTATTTT. Its translation is CASLRESTDTQYF. The whole variable domain, remainder taken from reference TRBV2 and TRBJ2-3, is EPEVTQTPSHQVTQMGQEVILRCVPISNHLYFYWYRQILGQKVEFLVSFYNNEISEKSEIFDDQFSVERPDGSNFTLKIRSTKLEDSAMYFCASLRESTDTQYFGPGTRLTVL.

The CDR3 protein is CASRDSGGTNYGYTF. In nucleotides, the CDR3 is TGTGCCAGCAGAGATTCAGGGGGAACTAACTATGGCTACACCTTC. The chain uses TRBV28 and TRBJ1-2; 7 bases fit TRBD1. The CDR3 is 15 residues long. With 6 bases clipped from V and 0 bases from J, the junction kept 7 bases outside the gene matches. Germline CDR1 is MDHEN and CDR2 is SYDVKM.

J is TRBJ2-1 and V is TRBV28; TRBD2 might be the D (6 bases). The germline V gene has CDR1 MDHEN and CDR2 SYDVKM. The CDR3 covers 17 residues. The V end lost 5 bases, the J end lost 0 bases, and 17 bases lay between the germline ends. The CDR3: CASSPTGLADSYNEQFF. The CDR3 bases are TGTGCCAGCAGTCCTACGGGACTGGCGGACTCCTACAATGAGCAGTTCTTC. Based on the CDR3 plus reference TRBV28 and TRBJ2-1, the full variable domain is DVKVTQSSRYLVKRTGEKVFLECVQDMDHENMFWYRQDPGLGLRLIYFSYDVKMKEKGDIPEGYSVSREKKERFSLILESASTNQTSMYLCASSPTGLADSYNEQFFGPGTRLTVL.

The chain links TRBV4-1 to TRBJ2-7; 9 nucleotides align to TRBD1. After removal of 4 bases from V and 5 bases from J, the junction contained 6 bases not matched to a gene. The V gene's germline CDR1 is MGHRA and CDR2 YSYEKL. The CDR3 is 14 residues long. The CDR3 loop reads CASSRTGVGNEQYF. The CDR3 coding sequence is TGCGCCAGCAGCCGGACAGGGGTTGGCAACGAGCAGTACTTC.

The chain couples TRBV29-1 to TRBJ2-5, with D perhaps matching TRBD1 or TRBD2 (6 bases each). The CDR3 runs 11 residues. Per germline, CDR1 SQVTM and CDR2 ANQGSEA. The germline V and J ends were trimmed by 7 bases and 5 bases, with 11 bases remaining between them. CDR3 in amino acids: CSAGARETQYF. CDR3 coding DNA: TGCAGCGCGGGGGCGAGGGAGACCCAGTACTTC.

This clonotype came up a few times. The chain joins TRBV30 to TRBJ2-7, with 8 nucleotides matching TRBD1. CDR3 length: 14 residues. Per germline, CDR1 GTSNPN and CDR2 SVGIG (reference sequence). Trimming took 3 bases from V and 4 from J; bases not matched to a gene: 8. The CDR3 protein is CAWSWTGRVYEQYF. CDR3 in DNA: TGTGCCTGGAGCTGGACAGGGCGTGTGTACGAGCAGTACTTC.

This clonotype was picked up a small number of times. The genes are TRBV20-1 and TRBJ1-6, with unresolved D. The CDR3 runs to 15 residues. CDR1 and CDR2 from the germline V gene are DFQATT and SNEGSKA (reference sequence). V lost 3 bases, J lost 4 bases, and 13 bases lay in between. The CDR3 nucleotides are TGCAGTGCTAGTGGAGGCAGTACGTATAATTCACCCCTCCACTTT. Its protein product is CSASGGSTYNSPLHF.

V usage is TRBV25-1 and J usage is TRBJ1-2, with 9 bases matching TRBD1. This CDR3 region has 13 residues. The V segment lost 5 bases and the J segment 8 bases; nucleotides outside the gene matches: 6. CDR1 and CDR2 from the germline V gene are MGHDK and SYGVNS. DNA for the CDR3: TGTGCCAGCAGTCAAAGGACAGGGGAAGGCTACACCTTC. It codes for CASSQRTGEGYTF.

This clonotype has at least ten counts. The rearrangement uses TRBV18 and TRBJ1-2; D uncertain. Germline assignment: CDR1 KGHSH and CDR2 LQKENI. V lost 2 bases, J lost 8 bases, and 12 bases lay in between. The CDR3 covers 13 residues. CDR3 region: CASSPDGEGGYTF. CDR3 nucleotide sequence: TGTGCCAGCTCACCAGACGGGGAGGGCGGCTACACCTTC.

This clonotype showed up just a few times. This chain uses TRBV20-1 with TRBJ1-3; the D is unclear. The CDR3 is 15 amino acids. Deletions cut 4 bases from V and 0 bases from J, with 13 bases between. Germline loops: CDR1 DFQATT, CDR2 SNEGSKA (reference sequence). CDR3 bases: TGCAGTGCTAACGATCTTTGGAGCTCTGGAAACACCATATATTTT. This translates into CSANDLWSSGNTIYF.

The chain carries TRBV5-1 and TRBJ1-1, with D possibly TRBD1 on 5 matching bases. CDR1 and CDR2 (germline): SGHRS, YFSETQ. The CDR3 has 13 amino acids. Trimming took 4 bases from V and 6 from J, leaving 13 bases between them. The DNA of the CDR3 is TGCGCCAGCAGCAGGGACGCGTTAGCTGAAGCTTTCTTT. It encodes CASSRDALAEAFF.

The gene calls are TRBV4-1 and TRBJ2-1, with 13 bases fitting TRBD2. CDR1 and CDR2 (germline): MGHRA, YSYEKL. The CDR3 is 21 amino acids. With 0 bases clipped from V and 7 bases from J, the junction kept 18 bases outside the gene matches. The CDR3 region is CASSQEAGLAGWGFRGNEQFF. The CDR3 coding sequence is TGCGCCAGCAGCCAAGAGGCGGGACTAGCGGGGTGGGGTTTTAGGGGTAATGAGCAGTTCTTC.

This clonotype was recorded a few times. This sequence joins TRBV30 and TRBJ2-2, with D uncertain. Germline values: CDR1 GTSNPN, CDR2 SVGIG (reference sequence). The V end was cut by 2 bases, the J end by 7 bases, with 14 bases between. The CDR3 length is 14 residues. The CDR3 region is CAWSSQEYSGELFF. The CDR3 nucleotides are TGTGCCTGGAGTTCCCAAGAGTACAGCGGGGAGCTGTTTTTT.

V and J are TRBV28 and TRBJ2-7; 9 bases agree with TRBD1. The CDR3 length is 16 residues. Trimming cost V 5 bases and J 2 bases; bases outside gene matches: 10. The V gene's germline CDR1 is MDHEN and CDR2 SYDVKM. This CDR3 reads CASSGSGTGSPYEQYF. The CDR3 DNA follows: TGTGCCAGCAGTGGCTCCGGGACAGGGTCCCCCTACGAGCAGTACTTC.